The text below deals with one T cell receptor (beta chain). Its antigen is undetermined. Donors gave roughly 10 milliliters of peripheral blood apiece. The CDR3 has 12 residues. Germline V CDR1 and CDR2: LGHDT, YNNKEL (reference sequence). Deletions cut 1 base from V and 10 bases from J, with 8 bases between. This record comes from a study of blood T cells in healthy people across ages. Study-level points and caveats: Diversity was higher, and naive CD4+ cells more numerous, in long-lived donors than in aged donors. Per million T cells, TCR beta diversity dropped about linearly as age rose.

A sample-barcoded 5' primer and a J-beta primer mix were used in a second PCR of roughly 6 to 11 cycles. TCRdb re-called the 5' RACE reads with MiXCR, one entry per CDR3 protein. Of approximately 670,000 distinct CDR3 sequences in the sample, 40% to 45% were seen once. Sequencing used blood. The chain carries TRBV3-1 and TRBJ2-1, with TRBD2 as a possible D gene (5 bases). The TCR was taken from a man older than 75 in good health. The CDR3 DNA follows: TGTGCCAGCAGCCAAGTTCCGGGAGAGCAGTTCTTC. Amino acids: CASSQVPGEQFF.